Sequencing of this T cell receptor (beta chain) was carried out in a study of breast tumors, draining lymph nodes, adjacent tissues. Samples came from axillary lymph nodes draining the breast cancer. The table lists this clonotype with many counts. TCRdb independently ran MiXCR on the multiplex PCR reads; one entry per CDR3 protein. The sample holds about 180,000 distinct CDR3 sequences, around 35% seen once. V shed 7 bases and J shed 2 bases, with 12 bases lying between them. The CDR3 is made up of 12 amino acids. Germline lookup yields CDR1 SQVTM and CDR2 ANQGSEA. This sequence joins TRBV29-1 and TRBJ2-7; D tentatively reads TRBD1 or TRBD2 (5 bases each). Sequencing input: axillary lymph node tissue. The sequence derives from a female donor with breast cancer. Some clones in this sample may be carry-over from other donors' samples. The DNA for the CDR3 is TGCAGCGGGGGTAGGGGAGCCTACGAGCAGTACTTC. It codes for CSGGRGAYEQYF.